This T cell receptor beta chain is drawn from a study of blood T cell repertoires in COVID-19. Across the whole study: The analysed material was cDNA or gDNA that came from T cells, B-cell-depleted T cells, or PBMCs.

The CDR3 spans 14 residues. The ends were cut back, 1 base at V and 4 bases at J, with 10 bases in the middle. The germline V gene has CDR1 SGHVS and CDR2 FQNEAQ. In the original processing: Amplified reference gene primers provided the basis for estimating nucleated cell counts. Produced via immunoSEQ multiplex PCR; TCRdb's table is partial and in-frame only. Clonal size and the V and J genes are those of that table, whereas D and trimming came from the DNA. The table lists 130,000 or so clones, approximately 70% of them singletons, with under 2.5% in the top ten. The sequencing sample was made of peripheral blood. The receptor's source is a woman in her sixties or seventies with acute or convalescent COVID-19. The chain carries TRBV7-8 and TRBJ1-2; a possible D gene is TRBD1 (6 bases). The CDR3 nucleotides are TGTGCCAGCAGCTTAGGGCAGGGGAGCTATGGCTACACCTTC. The encoded protein is CASSLGQGSYGYTF.